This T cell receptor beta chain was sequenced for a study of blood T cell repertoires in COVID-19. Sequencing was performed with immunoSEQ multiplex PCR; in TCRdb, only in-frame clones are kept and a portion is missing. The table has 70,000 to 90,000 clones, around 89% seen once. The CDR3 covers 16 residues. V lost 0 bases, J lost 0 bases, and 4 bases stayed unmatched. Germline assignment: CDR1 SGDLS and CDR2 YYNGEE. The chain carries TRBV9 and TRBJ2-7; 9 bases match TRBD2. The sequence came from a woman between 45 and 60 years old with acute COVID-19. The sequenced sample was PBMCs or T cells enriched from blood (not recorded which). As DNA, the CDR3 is TGTGCCAGCAGCGTAGGGGCGGGAGGGAGCTCCTACGAGCAGTACTTC. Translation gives CASSVGAGGSSYEQYF.